This T cell receptor (beta chain) is from a study of blood T cells in healthy people across ages. General study results and limits: Underestimates were what the diversity estimates from one million T cells were considered to be. Fewer expanded clones and more diversity marked long-lived versus aged donors.

This clonotype was seen only once. Its antigen remains unidentified. Unmatched junction bases numbered 6, after V lost 3 bases and J lost 2 bases. This CDR3 is 14 amino acids long. From germline, CDR1 is DFQATT and CDR2 SNEGSKA (reference sequence). Using a J-beta primer mix together with a sample-barcoded 5' primer, a second PCR was run for about 7 to 12 cycles. Each CDR3 protein is one row after TCRdb ran MiXCR on the 5' RACE reads. The sample shows hundreds of thousands of distinct CDR3 sequences, around 42% of them seen only once. Healthy Caucasian individuals from Russia aged roughly 6 to 90 served as donors. At least 5.5 micrograms of total RNA were extracted per sample.

This TCR derives from a man in his 60s in good health. The chain is built from TRBV20-1 and TRBJ2-5, with 7 positions matching TRBD1. The sample taken for sequencing was blood. CDR3 sequence reads: CSASRQGGQETQYF. CDR3 sequence (DNA): TGCAGTGCTAGTCGACAGGGTGGACAAGAGACCCAGTACTTC.